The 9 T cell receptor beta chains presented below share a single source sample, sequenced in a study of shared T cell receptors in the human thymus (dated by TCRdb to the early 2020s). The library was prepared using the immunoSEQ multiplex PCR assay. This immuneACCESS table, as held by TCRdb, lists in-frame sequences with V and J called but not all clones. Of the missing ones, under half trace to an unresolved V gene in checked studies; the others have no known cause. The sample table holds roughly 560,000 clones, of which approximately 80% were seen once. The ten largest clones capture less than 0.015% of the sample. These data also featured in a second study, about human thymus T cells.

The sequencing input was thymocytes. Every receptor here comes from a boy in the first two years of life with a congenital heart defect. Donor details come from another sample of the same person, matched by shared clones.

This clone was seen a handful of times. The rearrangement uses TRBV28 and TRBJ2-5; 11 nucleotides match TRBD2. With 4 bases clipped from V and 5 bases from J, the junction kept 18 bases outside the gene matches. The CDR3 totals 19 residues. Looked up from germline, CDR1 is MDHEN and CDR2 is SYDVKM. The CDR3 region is CASSCTALAGGPPRETQYF. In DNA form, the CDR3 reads TGTGCCAGCAGTTGCACCGCCTTAGCGGGAGGGCCGCCTCGGGAGACCCAGTACTTC.

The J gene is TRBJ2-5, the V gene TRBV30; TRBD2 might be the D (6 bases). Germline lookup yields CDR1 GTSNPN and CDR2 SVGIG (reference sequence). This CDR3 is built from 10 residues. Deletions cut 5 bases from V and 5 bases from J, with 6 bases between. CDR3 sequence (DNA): TGTGCCTGGGGGAGGGAGACCCAGTACTTC. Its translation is CAWGRETQYF.

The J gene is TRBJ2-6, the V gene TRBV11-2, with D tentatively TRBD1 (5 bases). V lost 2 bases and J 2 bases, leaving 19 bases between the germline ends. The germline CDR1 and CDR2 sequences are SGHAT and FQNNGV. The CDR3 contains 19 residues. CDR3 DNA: TGTGCCAGCAGCTTAACGACAGCAATCCCGGAGCCTGGGGCCAACGTCCTGACTTTC. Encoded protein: CASSLTTAIPEPGANVLTF.

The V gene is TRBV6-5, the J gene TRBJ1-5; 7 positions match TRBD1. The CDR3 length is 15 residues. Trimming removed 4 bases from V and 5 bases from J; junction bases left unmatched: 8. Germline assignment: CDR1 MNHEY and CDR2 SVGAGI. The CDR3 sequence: CASSSRDSIHQPQHF. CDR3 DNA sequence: TGTGCCAGCAGTTCGCGGGACAGCATCCATCAGCCCCAGCATTTT.

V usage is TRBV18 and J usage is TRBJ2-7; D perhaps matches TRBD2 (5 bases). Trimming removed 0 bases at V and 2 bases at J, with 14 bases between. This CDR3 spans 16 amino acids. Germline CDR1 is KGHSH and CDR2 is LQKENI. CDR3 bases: TGTGCCAGCTCACCACCGGATCGAGGGTACGCCTACGAGCAGTACTTC. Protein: CASSPPDRGYAYEQYF.

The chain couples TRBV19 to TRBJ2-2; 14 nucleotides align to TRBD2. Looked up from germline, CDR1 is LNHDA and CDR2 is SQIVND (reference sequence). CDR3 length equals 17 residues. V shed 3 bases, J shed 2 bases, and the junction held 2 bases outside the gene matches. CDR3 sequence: CASSMGLAGDNTGELFF. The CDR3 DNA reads TGTGCCAGTAGTATGGGACTAGCGGGAGACAACACCGGGGAGCTGTTTTTT.

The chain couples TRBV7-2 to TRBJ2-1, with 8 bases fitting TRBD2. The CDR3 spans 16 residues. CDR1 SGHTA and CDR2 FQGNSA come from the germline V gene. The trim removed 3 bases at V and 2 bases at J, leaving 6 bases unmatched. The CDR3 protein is CASSLRSLAAYNEQFF. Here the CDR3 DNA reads TGTGCCAGCAGCTTGCGGTCACTAGCGGCCTACAATGAGCAGTTCTTC.

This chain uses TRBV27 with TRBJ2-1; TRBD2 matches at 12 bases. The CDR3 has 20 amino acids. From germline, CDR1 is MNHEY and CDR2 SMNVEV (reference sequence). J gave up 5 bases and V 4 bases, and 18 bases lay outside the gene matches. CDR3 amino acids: CASSSWTSGMGDLNNNEQFF. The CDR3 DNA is TGTGCCAGCAGTTCCTGGACTAGCGGGATGGGGGACCTTAACAACAATGAGCAGTTCTTC.

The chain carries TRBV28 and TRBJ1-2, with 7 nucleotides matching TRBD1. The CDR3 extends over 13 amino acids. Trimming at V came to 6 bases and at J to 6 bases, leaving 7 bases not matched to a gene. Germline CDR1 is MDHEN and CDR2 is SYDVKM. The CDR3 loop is CASSPDRVDGYTF. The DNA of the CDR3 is TGTGCCAGCAGCCCCGACAGGGTGGATGGCTACACCTTC.